The 16 T cell receptor beta chains below were found in one sample sequenced in a study of blood T cell repertoires in COVID-19. TCRdb keeps only in-frame clones here, not all; method: immunoSEQ multiplex PCR. The sample includes some 200,000 clones, 75% to 85% of them seen just once. Sequenced input: PBMCs or T cells enriched from blood (not recorded which). These TCRs come from a middle-aged man who had recovered from COVID-19.

The chain joins TRBV6-5 to TRBJ2-7; 8 nucleotides line up with TRBD2. With 2 bases clipped from V and 6 bases from J, the junction kept 3 bases outside the gene matches. Germline assignment: CDR1 MNHEY and CDR2 SVGAGI. The CDR3 has 13 amino acids. In DNA, the CDR3 is TGTGCCAGCAGTTACCAGGCGGGAGGCGAGCAGTACTTC. Translating gives CASSYQAGGEQYF.

The J gene is TRBJ1-4, the V gene TRBV20-1, with a weak D call TRBD1 (5 bases). This CDR3 has 16 amino acids. V dropped 3 bases and J dropped 8 bases, with 22 bases sitting between them. Germline CDR1 DFQATT, CDR2 SNEGSKA (reference sequence). CDR3 residues: CSASPVGESIEEKLFF. The DNA of the CDR3 is TGCAGTGCTAGTCCGGTAGGGGAAAGTATCGAGGAAAAACTGTTTTTT.

This rearrangement joins TRBV19 to TRBJ1-5, with 10 bases that match TRBD1. Trimming removed 10 bases from V and 2 bases from J; junction bases left unmatched: 2. The CDR3 is made up of 13 amino acids. From germline, CDR1 is LNHDA and CDR2 SQIVND (reference sequence). This CDR3 reads CATGTGGNQPQHF. DNA of the CDR3: TGTGCCACGGGGACAGGGGGCAATCAGCCCCAGCATTTT. The complete variable domain, with remaining parts taken from reference TRBV19 and TRBJ1-5, reads DGGITQSPKYLFRKEGQNVTLSCEQNLNHDAMYWYRQDPGQGLRLIYYSQIVNDFQKGDIAEGYSVSREKKESFPLTVTSAQKNPTAFYLCATGTGGNQPQHFGDGTRLSIL.

This clone has only a few counts. The rearrangement joins TRBV14 to TRBJ1-2; D is ambiguous. The CDR3 extends over 13 amino acids. V gave up 3 bases and J gave up 3 bases, with 8 bases separating them. Germline CDR1 and CDR2: SGHDN and FVKESK. CDR3 in amino acids: CASSQGRDYGYTF. CDR3 DNA sequence: TGTGCCAGCAGCCAGGGGAGGGACTATGGCTACACCTTC.

V gene TRBV19 combines with J gene TRBJ1-4; the D gene is possibly TRBD1 (5 bases). With 6 bases removed from V and 8 bases from J, the gap between germline ends came to 22 bases. Per the germline V gene, CDR1 is LNHDA and CDR2 is SQIVND (reference sequence). This CDR3 has 16 residues. The CDR3 nucleotides read TGTGCCAGTAGCGACAGCCAGGGAGGAGGCTCGGAAAAACTGTTTTTT. The encoded protein is CASSDSQGGGSEKLFF.

The CDR3 loop reads CASRPRTGGTEAFF. Written as DNA, the CDR3 is TGTGCCAGCAGACCTAGAACCGGGGGCACTGAAGCTTTCTTT. The V gene is TRBV13, the J gene TRBJ1-1; TRBD1 might be the D (5 bases). Germline CDR1 is PRHDT and CDR2 is FYEKMQ (reference sequence). The CDR3 extends over 14 amino acids. The V gene lost 6 bases and the J gene lost 4 bases, with 15 bases spanning the gap. Full variable domain (missing parts from reference TRBV13 and TRBJ1-1): AAGVIQSPRHLIKEKRETATLKCYPIPRHDTVYWYQQGPGQDPQFLISFYEKMQSDKGSIPDRFSAQQFSDYHSELNMSSLELGDSALYFCASRPRTGGTEAFFGQGTRLTVV.

This clone has just a few counts. The chain couples TRBV7-9 to TRBJ1-5, with D unresolved. The CDR3 is 14 residues long. V gave up 1 base and J gave up 6 bases, with 10 bases separating them. CDR1 and CDR2 from the germline V gene are SEHNR and FQNEAQ (reference sequence). CDR3 sequence reads: CASSLVGEGQPQHF. CDR3 coding DNA: TGTGCCAGCAGCTTAGTCGGGGAAGGTCAGCCCCAGCATTTT.

V is TRBV4-3 and J is TRBJ2-3; D is possibly TRBD2 (6 bases). V was cut by 1 base and J by 5 bases, with 13 bases left in between. The CDR3 runs to 15 residues. Looked up from germline, CDR1 is LGHNA and CDR2 is YSLEER. CDR3 nucleotides: TGCGCCAGCAGCCAAGTGGACTCTAGCGAAGATACGCAGTATTTT. It specifies CASSQVDSSEDTQYF.

The gene calls are TRBV5-1 and TRBJ1-4, with TRBD1 identical over 8 bases. This CDR3 has 14 residues. Trimming removed 3 bases from V and 4 bases from J; junction bases left unmatched: 2. Per germline, CDR1 SGHRS and CDR2 YFSETQ. The CDR3 nucleotides are TGCGCCAGCAGCTCCGACAGGGGTAATGAAAAACTGTTTTTT. It encodes CASSSDRGNEKLFF.

The chain has TRBV9 and TRBJ1-3; no clear D gene. The ends were cut back, 3 bases at V and 0 bases at J, with 4 bases in the middle. Germline V gives CDR1 SGDLS, CDR2 YYNGEE. The CDR3 has 13 residues. The CDR3 DNA reads TGTGCCAGCAGCGCAGGCTCTGGAAACACCATATATTTT. This translates into CASSAGSGNTIYF.

The genes are TRBV28 and TRBJ1-6, with 8 bases identical to TRBD1. Germline CDR1 is MDHEN and CDR2 is SYDVKM. The ends lost 3 bases at V and 7 bases at J; junction bases unmatched: 5. The CDR3 totals 15 residues. The CDR3 DNA is TGTGCCAGCAGTTTCGGTTCAGGGGGCAATTCACCCCTCCACTTT. It translates to CASSFGSGGNSPLHF.

The genes are TRBV5-5 and TRBJ2-1, with D tentatively TRBD1 (6 bases). The CDR3 covers 13 residues. The germline V gene has CDR1 SGHKS and CDR2 YYEKEE (reference sequence). Trimming pared 0 bases from V and 7 bases from J, leaving 8 bases between. CDR3 bases: TGTGCCAGCAGCTTGGGGGGGCGGAATGAGCAGTTCTTC. This gives the protein CASSLGGRNEQFF.

V usage is TRBV18 and J usage is TRBJ1-1; D is possibly TRBD1 (5 bases). V was pared by 6 bases and J by 7 bases, with 15 bases between. This CDR3 has 13 amino acids. Germline CDR1 and CDR2: KGHSH and LQKENI. The CDR3 loop is CASSPTGFNEAFF. CDR3 DNA: TGTGCCAGCTCCCCCACAGGATTTAATGAAGCTTTCTTT.

V usage is TRBV9 and J usage is TRBJ2-1; 7 bases are a match to TRBD1. Germline CDR1 and CDR2: SGDLS and YYNGEE. The J segment lost 6 bases and the V segment lost 4 bases, leaving 10 bases of the junction unmatched. The CDR3 length is 15 residues. Written as DNA, the CDR3 is TGTGCCAGCAGCAGGTCGGGACAGACGTTCAATGAGCAGTTCTTC. This translates into CASSRSGQTFNEQFF.

The gene calls are TRBV19 and TRBJ2-5; tentative D call: TRBD2 (6 bases). CDR1 is LNHDA and CDR2 is SQIVND in the germline V gene (reference sequence). V was clipped by 5 bases and J by 5 bases, with 15 bases between them. The CDR3 spans 14 residues. CDR3 sequence reads: CASSFGGSAETQYF. For the CDR3, the DNA is TGTGCCAGTAGTTTCGGAGGGAGCGCGGAGACCCAGTACTTC.

This sequence joins TRBV28 and TRBJ2-7; 9 bases are a match to TRBD1. The ends lost 8 bases at V and 3 bases at J; junction bases unmatched: 2. The length of the CDR3 is 12 residues. Germline-derived CDR1 and CDR2 are MDHEN and SYDVKM. CDR3 loop: CASGTGYYEQYF. The CDR3 DNA follows: TGTGCCAGCGGGACAGGGTACTACGAGCAGTACTTC.